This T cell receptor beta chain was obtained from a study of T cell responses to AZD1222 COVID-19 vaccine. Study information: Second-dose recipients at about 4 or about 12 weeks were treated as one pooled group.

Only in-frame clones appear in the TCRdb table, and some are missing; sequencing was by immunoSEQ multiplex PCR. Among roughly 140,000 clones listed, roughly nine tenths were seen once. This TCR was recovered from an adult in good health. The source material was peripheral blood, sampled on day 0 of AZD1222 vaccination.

CDR3: CASSYRTGLNTEAFF. The CDR3 DNA sequence: TGTGCCAGCAGTTACCGCACAGGGCTGAACACTGAAGCTTTCTTT. This chain connects TRBV6-5 to TRBJ1-1, with a tentative D call TRBD1 (6 bases). The CDR3 covers 15 residues. V lost 2 bases to trimming and J lost 0 bases, with 10 bases between them. Germline V gene lookup returns CDR1 MNHEY and CDR2 SVGAGI.